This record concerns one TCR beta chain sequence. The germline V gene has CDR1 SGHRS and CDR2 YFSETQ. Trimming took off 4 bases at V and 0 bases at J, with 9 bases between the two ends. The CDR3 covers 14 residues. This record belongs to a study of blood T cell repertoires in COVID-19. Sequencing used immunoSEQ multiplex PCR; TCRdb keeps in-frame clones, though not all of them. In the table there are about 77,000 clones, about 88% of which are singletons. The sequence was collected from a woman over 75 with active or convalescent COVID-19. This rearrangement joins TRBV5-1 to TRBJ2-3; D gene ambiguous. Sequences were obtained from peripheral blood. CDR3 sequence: CASSAGASTDTQYF. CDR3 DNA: TGCGCCAGCAGCGCAGGCGCTAGCACAGATACGCAGTATTTT.